Listed below are T cell receptor beta chains from one sample, sequenced in a study of OX40 agonist ivuxolimab in advanced cancers. Sequenced by immunoSEQ multiplex PCR; TCRdb stores in-frame clones only, minus some. The table records about 53,000 clones, around nine tenths of them present only once. The source material was CD4+ or CD8+ T cells sorted from blood, sampled in a trial of the OX40 agonist ivuxolimab. These receptors came from an adult with an advanced solid tumor such as melanoma, head and neck, liver or kidney cancer. Both conserved end residues are part of each CDR3. Each record gives: clone size, D gene, J gene, V gene, CDR3 DNA, CDR3 protein. D genes are given only for firm matches. Size values are once, few and many counts, or a class for expanded clones, and some rows have none.

NA | NA | TRBJ1-2 | TRBV5-6 | TGTGCCAGCAGCCCTGGGAGGGGAGGCTACACCTTC | CASSPGRGGYTF
NA | NA | TRBJ2-7 | TRBV6-5 | TGTGCCAGCAGTTACCAGGACAGTCGCGAGCAGTACTTC | CASSYQDSREQYF
NA | TRBD2 | TRBJ2-3 | TRBV6-1 | TGTGCCAGCAGTGAAGAAGCGGGGCACACAGATACGCAGTATTTT | CASSEEAGHTDTQYF
NA | NA | TRBJ2-7 | TRBV21-1 | TGTGCCAGCAGCAAAGCGGCCGCCCCGGATCCCTTC | CASSKAAAPDPF
NA | NA | TRBJ1-1 | TRBV6-1 | TGTGCCAGCAGTGAAGTACAGGAGAACACTGAAGCTTTCTTT | CASSEVQENTEAFF
few | NA | TRBJ1-2 | TRBV30 | TGTGCCTGGAGCGCTAATGGGGCTGGCTATGGCTACACCTTC | CAWSANGAGYGYTF
NA | TRBD2 | TRBJ2-1 | TRBV4-1 | TGCGCCAGCAGCCAAGAACTAGCGTCCAATGAGCAGTTCTTC | CASSQELASNEQFF
NA | NA | TRBJ1-5 | TRBV7-2 | TGTGCCAGCAGCTTAATTGCGGGTTACAATCAGCCCCAGCATTTT | CASSLIAGYNQPQHF
NA | NA | TRBJ2-2 | TRBV7-3 | TGTGCCAGCAACCCCGGACAGCCGAACACCGGGGAGCTGTTTTTT | CASNPGQPNTGELFF
once | NA | TRBJ2-2 | TRBV6-1 | TGTGCCAGCAGTGAATTACTCTACACCGGGGAGCTGTTTTTT | CASSELLYTGELFF
NA | TRBD1 | TRBJ1-1 | TRBV5-5 | TGTGCCAGCAGCTTAAGGACAGGGGAGACTGAAGCTTTCTTT | CASSLRTGETEAFF
NA | TRBD1 | TRBJ2-7 | TRBV7-6 | TGTGCCAGCAGCAGGGACAGGGGGAGCTCCTACGAGCAGTACTTC | CASSRDRGSSYEQYF
NA | NA | TRBJ1-1 | TRBV2 | TGTGCCAGCAGTCGGCCTGGGAGGGCCGGTGAAGCTTTCTTT | CASSRPGRAGEAFF
NA | NA | TRBJ2-3 | TRBV5-1 | TGCGCCAGCAGGGGGGTCACAGATACGCAGTATTTT | CASRGVTDTQYF
NA | NA | TRBJ1-1 | TRBV12-5 | TGTGCTAGTGGGGCGGGCACTGAAGCTTTCTTT | CASGAGTEAFF
NA | TRBD1 | TRBJ1-2 | TRBV6-5 | TGTGCCAGCAGGCTCACAGGGGGGGGTGGCTACACCTTC | CASRLTGGGGYTF
few | TRBD1 | TRBJ2-7 | TRBV10-3 | TGTGCCATCAGTGAAGGGACAGGGTTCTACGAGCAGTACTTC | CAISEGTGFYEQYF
NA | NA | TRBJ1-1 | TRBV5-6 | TGTGCCAGCAGCTTGGGCTACAGGGTAAGGGCTTTCTTT | CASSLGYRVRAFF
once | NA | TRBJ1-5 | TRBV7-9 | TGTGCCAGCAGCTTATCAGACTCCAATCAGCCCCAGCATTTT | CASSLSDSNQPQHF
NA | NA | TRBJ1-1 | TRBV30 | TGTGCCTGGAGTGTACGGGACCCGCTGGATGCTTTCTTT | CAWSVRDPLDAFF
NA | TRBD1 | TRBJ1-1 | TRBV5-1 | TGCGCCAGCAGCTTTCCGGGACAGCAAAACACTGAAGCTTTCTTT | CASSFPGQQNTEAFF
NA | TRBD1 | TRBJ2-5 | TRBV10-3 | TGTGCCGCTGGACAGGAGCAAGAGACCCAGTACTTC | CAAGQEQETQYF
few | TRBD1 | TRBJ1-1 | TRBV10-2 | TGCGCCAGCAGTGGGATGGGACAGGGGGTTACTGAAGCTTTCTTT | CASSGMGQGVTEAFF
few | NA | TRBJ1-1 | TRBV19 | TGTGCCAGTAGCCAGACAGTGAACACTGAAGCTTTCTTT | CASSQTVNTEAFF
NA | NA | TRBJ2-1 | TRBV19 | TGTGCCAGTAGTATTAATGGTAAAGGGATCTATGAGCAGTTCTTC | CASSINGKGIYEQFF
NA | NA | TRBJ1-3 | TRBV30 | TGTGCCTGGAGCGCCGGGGGGAGCTCTGGAAACACCATATATTTT | CAWSAGGSSGNTIYF
NA | TRBD2 | TRBJ2-5 | TRBV11-3 | TGTGCCAGCAGCTTGGGTGCTAGCGGAGGCCGAGAGACCCAGTACTTC | CASSLGASGGRETQYF
NA | NA | TRBJ2-1 | TRBV5-4 | TGTGCCAGCAGCTTCGGACAGTACAATGAGCAGTTCTTC | CASSFGQYNEQFF
NA | TRBD1 | TRBJ1-2 | TRBV5-8 | TGTGCCAGCAGCTTGGGGACAGGGGGGTACTATGGCTACACCTTC | CASSLGTGGYYGYTF
NA | NA | TRBJ1-1 | TRBV2 | TGTGCCAGCAGTGAACAGGGTACGAACACTGAAGCTTTCTTT | CASSEQGTNTEAFF
NA | NA | TRBJ2-5 | TRBV19 | TGTGCCAGTGCTACAGGGACAGAGACCCAGTACTTC | CASATGTETQYF
NA | NA | TRBJ2-7 | TRBV29-1 | TGCAGCGTGTCAGGGGCAGGGACTACGGAGCAGTACTTC | CSVSGAGTTEQYF
once | NA | TRBJ1-1 | TRBV6-6 | TGTGCCAGCAGTTACGGGGGAGGGAACACTGAAGCTTTCTTT | CASSYGGGNTEAFF
NA | NA | TRBJ2-3 | TRBV2 | TGTGCCAGCAGTGAAACTAGCCTGGATGCAGATACGCAGTATTTT | CASSETSLDADTQYF
few | NA | TRBJ2-6 | TRBV6-6 | TGTGCCAGCACCCTTGGCTCTGGGGCCAACGTCCTGACTTTC | CASTLGSGANVLTF
NA | NA | TRBJ2-1 | TRBV10-1 | TGCGCCAGCAGTGAGTCCCGCAATGAGCAGTTCTTC | CASSESRNEQFF
NA | TRBD1 | TRBJ2-3 | TRBV18 | TGTGCCAGCTCACCATCACAGGGGTCGGCGCAGTATTTT | CASSPSQGSAQYF
NA | NA | TRBJ1-5 | TRBV5-1 | TGCGCCAGCAGCGTAAATGGGGGCCAGCCCCAGCATTTT | CASSVNGGQPQHF
NA | TRBD1 | TRBJ1-4 | TRBV2 | TGTGCCAGCAGTGTAGGACAGGGGGCAAAACTGTTTTTT | CASSVGQGAKLFF
once | NA | TRBJ2-2 | TRBV6-6 | TGTGCCAGCAGTTACGAAGGATGGGGCGGGGAGCTGTTTTTT | CASSYEGWGGELFF
NA | NA | TRBJ1-5 | TRBV25-1 | TGTGCCAGCAGCTCCGGGACGAGTAACCAGCCCCAGCATTTT | CASSSGTSNQPQHF
NA | NA | TRBJ2-1 | TRBV7-2 | TGTGCCAGCAGTGGGGGGCGCAGGTACAATGAGCAGTTCTTC | CASSGGRRYNEQFF
once | TRBD1 | TRBJ1-6 | TRBV29-1 | TGCAGCACCCGGAGGGACAGCAATTCACCCCTCCACTTT | CSTRRDSNSPLHF
NA | NA | TRBJ1-3 | TRBV6-6 | TGTGCCAGCAGTTACGGGACATCTGGAAACACCATATATTTT | CASSYGTSGNTIYF
NA | TRBD1 | TRBJ1-2 | TRBV6-1 | TGTGCCAGCAGCGCGACAGGGGCCTATGGCTACACCTTC | CASSATGAYGYTF
NA | NA | TRBJ1-1 | TRBV7-2 | TGTGCCAGTAGGAGGAGGTCGAACACTGAAGCTTTCTTT | CASRRRSNTEAFF
once | NA | TRBJ2-1 | TRBV19 | TGTGCCAGTAGTATAGATCTAGGGGGGGGGACCTACAATGAGCAGTTCTTC | CASSIDLGGGTYNEQFF
NA | TRBD1 | TRBJ1-1 | TRBV5-4 | TGTGCCAGCAGGGTCGACAGGGGTGCCACTGAAGCTTTCTTT | CASRVDRGATEAFF
NA | TRBD1 | TRBJ1-5 | TRBV25-1 | TGTGCCAGCAGGGGGACAGGGCACAATCAGCCCCAGCATTTT | CASRGTGHNQPQHF
NA | NA | TRBJ2-4 | TRBV7-2 | TGTGCCAGCAGCTTAACTTATATAAACATTCAGTACTTC | CASSLTYINIQYF